This T cell receptor (beta chain) was profiled in a study of CXCR3-negative and CXCR3-positive naive CD8 T cells. Study results and limitations: CXCR3 expression dropped partially after cryopreservation, and most assays relied on fresh PBMCs.

The authors prepared UMI-labeled TRB cDNA libraries by 5' RACE. One entry per CDR3 protein, without DNA, is what TCRdb gives after re-calling the 5' RACE reads. The ten most abundant clones cover roughly 2.8% of a sample with approximately 26,000 distinct CDR3 sequences. The CDR3 consists of 13 residues. Germline-derived CDR1 and CDR2 are LNHDA and SQIVND (reference sequence). About this clonotype itself: What it recognizes is unknown.

Source material: naive CXCR3- CD8+ T cells from blood. Documented subset: CD45RO-CCR7+CD27+CD95- naive CD8+ T cells lacking CXCR3 (TNR3-). The TCR comes from a human donor in good health. Some clones in this sample may be carry-over from other donors' samples. The chain is built from TRBV19 and TRBJ2-1. The CDR3 spells CASSIYIDNEQFF.